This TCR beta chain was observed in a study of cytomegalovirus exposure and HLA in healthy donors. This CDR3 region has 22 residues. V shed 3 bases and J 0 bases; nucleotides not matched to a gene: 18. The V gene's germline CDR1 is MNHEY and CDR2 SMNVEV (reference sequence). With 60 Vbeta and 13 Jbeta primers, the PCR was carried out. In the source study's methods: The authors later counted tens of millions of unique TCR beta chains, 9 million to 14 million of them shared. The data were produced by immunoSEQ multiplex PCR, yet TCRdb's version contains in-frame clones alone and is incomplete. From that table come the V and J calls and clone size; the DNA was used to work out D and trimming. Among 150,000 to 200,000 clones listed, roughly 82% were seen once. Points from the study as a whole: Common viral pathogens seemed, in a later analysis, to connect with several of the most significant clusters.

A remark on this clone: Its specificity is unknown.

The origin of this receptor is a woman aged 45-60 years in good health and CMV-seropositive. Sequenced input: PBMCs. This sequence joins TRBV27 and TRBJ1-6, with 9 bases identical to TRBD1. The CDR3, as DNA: TGTGCCAGCAGTTTCGAAACCCCGGGACAGGGTGTCCTGAGCTCCTATAATTCACCCCTCCACTTT. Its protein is CASSFETPGQGVLSSYNSPLHF.